This passage covers 13 T cell receptor beta chains from one sample sequenced in a study of human thymus T cells. The method was immunoSEQ multiplex PCR; TCRdb's version includes in-frame clones alone and lacks a portion of them. The sample consists of under 95,000 clones, 90% to 95% of them appearing once. Resections that were taken during corrective heart surgery supplied the thymus tissue. Sequences were obtained from thymus tissue. The receptors stem from a girl under two years old with a congenital heart defect but otherwise immunologically healthy.

This chain links TRBV5-1 with TRBJ1-1, with a tentative D call TRBD1 (6 bases). Germline CDR1 reads SGHRS; CDR2 reads YFSETQ. The CDR3 is made up of 13 amino acids. V gave up 1 base and J gave up 8 bases, with 12 bases separating them. The CDR3, as DNA: TGCGCCAGCAGCTTGATTACCGGGACAGAAGCTTTCTTT. Amino acid sequence: CASSLITGTEAFF.

V usage is TRBV20-1 and J usage is TRBJ2-7; D is unclear. Trimming removed 5 bases at V and 4 bases at J, with 9 bases between. This CDR3 is built from 11 residues. The germline V gene has CDR1 DFQATT and CDR2 SNEGSKA (reference sequence). CDR3 sequence (DNA): TGCAGTGCTCCCGACGGTTACGAGCAGTACTTC. Translated, it gives CSAPDGYEQYF.

The rearrangement uses TRBV7-2 and TRBJ2-3; D possibly matches TRBD1 or TRBD2 (6 bases each). CDR3 length equals 16 residues. Germline assignment: CDR1 SGHTA and CDR2 FQGNSA. The V end was cut by 2 bases, the J end by 0 bases, with 12 bases between. The CDR3 DNA reads as TGTGCCAGCAGCTTATCCTGGGGGGCCAGCACAGATACGCAGTATTTT. This encodes CASSLSWGASTDTQYF.

This chain uses TRBV5-4 with TRBJ2-3; 14 nucleotides agree with TRBD2. V trimming: 4 bases; J trimming: 6 bases; junction bases outside the gene matches: 10. This CDR3 region has 17 residues. Germline V lookup: CDR1 SGHNT, CDR2 YYREEE (reference sequence). As DNA, the CDR3 is TGTGCCAGCAGCCCAGGCCGGCGGACTAGCGGGAGGGATACGCAGTATTTT. Translated: CASSPGRRTSGRDTQYF.

The J gene is TRBJ1-4, the V gene TRBV7-8; D gene unclear. Germline lookup yields CDR1 SGHVS and CDR2 FQNEAQ. Trimming took off 1 base at V and 6 bases at J, with 12 bases between the two ends. This CDR3 region has 15 residues. The CDR3 reads CASSLGTADHEKLFF. CDR3 sequence (DNA): TGTGCCAGCAGCTTAGGGACGGCAGACCATGAAAAACTGTTTTTT.

This clone was detected only once. CDR3 residues: CASSQLDNSGNTIYF. In DNA, the CDR3 is TGTGCCAGCAGCCAACTGGACAACTCTGGAAACACCATATATTTT. This chain connects TRBV4-2 to TRBJ1-3; possible D gene TRBD1, 5 bases. Germline V gene data show CDR1 as LGHNA and CDR2 as YNFKEQ. The CDR3 extends over 15 amino acids. Trimming removed 2 bases at V and 0 bases at J, with 8 bases between.

The chain couples TRBV7-8 to TRBJ2-2; D possibly corresponds to TRBD1 (5 bases). CDR1 and CDR2 from the germline V gene are SGHVS and FQNEAQ. The CDR3 runs 17 residues. V gave up 5 bases and J gave up 0 bases, with 16 bases separating them. Here the CDR3 reads CASSPTSTAANTGELFF. CDR3 coding DNA: TGTGCCAGCAGCCCCACCTCGACAGCCGCGAACACCGGGGAGCTGTTTTTT.

The genes are TRBV4-1 and TRBJ2-5, with 8 bases that match TRBD2. CDR3 length: 17 amino acids. V shed 1 base and J 3 bases; nucleotides not matched to a gene: 10. The germline gives CDR1 MGHRA, CDR2 YSYEKL. The CDR3 is CASSQVPGLEREETQYF. The CDR3 DNA reads TGCGCCAGCAGCCAAGTCCCGGGACTAGAACGAGAAGAGACCCAGTACTTC.

The chain joins TRBV5-6 to TRBJ2-7, with 7 bases that match TRBD1. The CDR3 totals 14 residues. V shed 1 base, J shed 5 bases, and the junction held 6 bases outside the gene matches. Germline V gene data show CDR1 as SGHDT and CDR2 as YYEEEE. CDR3 nucleotide sequence: TGTGCCAGCAGCTTGAACAGGGGAATGAACGAGCAGTACTTC. This encodes CASSLNRGMNEQYF.

This clone occurred once. V and J are TRBV25-1 and TRBJ2-7; maybe TRBD2 (5 bases). Trimming removed 4 bases at V and 0 bases at J, with 7 bases between. Germline V CDR1 and CDR2: MGHDK, SYGVNS. The CDR3 consists of 13 residues. The CDR3 here is CASSGLSSYEQYF. CDR3 in DNA: TGTGCCAGCAGTGGACTAAGCTCCTACGAGCAGTACTTC.

This CDR3 reads CASSLAAVGGELGNTIYF. The CDR3, as DNA: TGTGCCAGCAGCTTGGCCGCAGTAGGGGGCGAATTAGGAAACACCATATATTTT. This rearrangement joins TRBV5-8 to TRBJ1-3; 7 nucleotides agree with TRBD1. Germline V gene data show CDR1 as SGHTS and CDR2 as YDEGEE. Unmatched junction bases numbered 13, after V lost 0 bases and J lost 4 bases. CDR3 length equals 18 residues.

CDR3 sequence: CASSLQFPGHPNTEAFF. The CDR3 bases are TGTGCCAGCAGCTTACAATTCCCCGGACACCCGAACACTGAAGCTTTCTTT. This sequence joins TRBV7-8 and TRBJ1-1, with D maybe TRBD1 (5 bases). The length of the CDR3 is 17 residues. Germline V gene lookup returns CDR1 SGHVS and CDR2 FQNEAQ. The V gene lost 2 bases and the J gene lost 1 base, with 17 bases spanning the gap.

A single count supports this clone. The V gene is TRBV7-9, the J gene TRBJ1-5; D might be TRBD1 (5 bases). The CDR3 sequence is 16 residues long. Germline CDR1 and CDR2: SEHNR and FQNEAQ (reference sequence). The V and J ends lost 0 bases and 2 bases respectively, with 11 bases between them. The CDR3 loop is CASSLARPGGNQPQHF. CDR3 coding DNA: TGTGCCAGCAGCTTAGCCCGTCCGGGGGGCAATCAGCCCCAGCATTTT.